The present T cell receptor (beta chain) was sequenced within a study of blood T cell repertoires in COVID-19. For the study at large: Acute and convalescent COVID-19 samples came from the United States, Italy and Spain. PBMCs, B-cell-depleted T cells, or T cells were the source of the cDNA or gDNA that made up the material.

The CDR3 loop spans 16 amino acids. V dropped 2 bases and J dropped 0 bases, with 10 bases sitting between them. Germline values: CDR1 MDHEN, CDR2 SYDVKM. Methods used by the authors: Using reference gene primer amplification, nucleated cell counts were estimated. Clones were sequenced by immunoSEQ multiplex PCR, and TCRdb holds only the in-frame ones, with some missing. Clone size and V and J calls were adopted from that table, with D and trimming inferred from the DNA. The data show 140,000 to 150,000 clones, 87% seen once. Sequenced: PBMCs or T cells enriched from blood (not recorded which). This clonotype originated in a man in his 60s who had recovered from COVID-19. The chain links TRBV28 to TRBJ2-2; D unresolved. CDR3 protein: CASSLSVRSNTGELFF. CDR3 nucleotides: TGTGCCAGCAGTTTAAGCGTGCGGTCGAACACCGGGGAGCTGTTTTTT. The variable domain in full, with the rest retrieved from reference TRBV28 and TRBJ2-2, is DVKVTQSSRYLVKRTGEKVFLECVQDMDHENMFWYRQDPGLGLRLIYFSYDVKMKEKGDIPEGYSVSREKKERFSLILESASTNQTSMYLCASSLSVRSNTGELFFGEGSRLTVL.